The clone carrying this T cell receptor (beta chain) appeared once. Clones were sequenced by immunoSEQ multiplex PCR, and TCRdb holds only the in-frame ones, with some missing. The table has hundreds of thousands of clones, roughly 90% seen once. This record comes from a study of blood T cell repertoires in COVID-19. Study-wide background: T cells, B-cell-depleted T cells, or PBMCs provided the cDNA or gDNA that served as material.

The length of the CDR3 is 14 residues. The V segment lost 0 bases and the J segment 9 bases; nucleotides outside the gene matches: 5. CDR1 and CDR2 (germline): SGHRS, YFSETQ. Patients in Seattle were enrolled during active infection, then followed longitudinally. The rearrangement links TRBV5-1 to TRBJ2-1, with 8 bases that match TRBD1. This TCR was recovered from a woman in her 30s with COVID-19, enrolled during active disease. Sequences were obtained from peripheral blood. CDR3 nucleotides: TGCGCCAGCAGCTTGGGGCAGGGGGCGGCTGAGCAGTTCTTC. Translated: CASSLGQGAAEQFF.